The 16 T cell receptor beta chains reported below all come from one sample, sequenced in a study of beta chain features in type 1 diabetes. Sequencing targeted expressed TCRB transcripts, as all isolated RNA had been reverse transcribed. Some clones are missing from TCRdb's copy, which holds only in-frame ones; the method was immunoSEQ multiplex PCR. The data show hundreds of thousands of clones, approximately 12% seen once. Source material: naive CD4+ T cells from blood. These receptors were taken from a man between 18 and 35 years old in good health.

There are a few counts of this clone. V gene TRBV14 combines with J gene TRBJ2-7; D perhaps matches TRBD2 (5 bases). Germline-derived CDR1 and CDR2 are SGHDN and FVKESK. Trimming shortened V by 5 bases and J by 1 base, and 15 bases separated the two germline ends. The CDR3 length is 15 residues. CDR3: CASSGFFGESYEQYF. The CDR3 region has the DNA TGTGCCAGCAGCGGTTTTTTCGGGGAGTCCTACGAGCAGTACTTC.

This clone was counted a few times. The rearrangement joins TRBV7-2 to TRBJ2-5; TRBD1 matches at 8 bases. The junction had 7 bases not matched to a gene; V was cut back by 3 bases and J by 4 bases. Germline CDR1 and CDR2: SGHTA and FQGNSA. The CDR3 consists of 15 residues. CDR3 DNA: TGTGCCAGCAGCTTTCAGACAGGGGTGGGAGAGACCCAGTACTTC. Protein: CASSFQTGVGETQYF.

The chain couples TRBV18 to TRBJ2-7; 8 positions match TRBD1. The germline CDR1 and CDR2 sequences are KGHSH and LQKENI. Losses at the gene ends were 5 bases for V and 4 bases for J; bases not matched to a gene: 7. This CDR3 region has 14 residues. Written as DNA, the CDR3 is TGTGCCAGCTCAGCACAGGGGGTGAAGTACGAGCAGTACTTC. Translated: CASSAQGVKYEQYF.

The J gene is TRBJ2-1, the V gene TRBV18; the D is unclear. Germline lookup yields CDR1 KGHSH and CDR2 LQKENI. Trimming took 0 bases from V and 6 from J, leaving 6 bases between them. CDR3 length: 13 amino acids. The CDR3 DNA sequence: TGTGCCAGCTCACCACCGGCAGTCAATGAGCAGTTCTTC. This gives the protein CASSPPAVNEQFF. The full variable domain, in which reference TRBV18 and TRBJ2-1 provide the parts outside the CDR3, is NAGVMQNPRHLVRRRGQEARLRCSPMKGHSHVYWYRQLPEEGLKFMVYLQKENIIDESGMPKERFSAEFPKEGPSILRIQQVVRGDSAAYFCASSPPAVNEQFFGPGTRLTVL.

The V call is TRBV7-3, the J call TRBJ2-2, with D unresolved. This CDR3 is built from 13 residues. The germline gives CDR1 SGHTA, CDR2 FQGTGA. Between the trimmed V and J ends, which lost 5 bases and 2 bases, there was a span of 6 bases. The CDR3, as DNA: TGTGCCAGCAGCCGCACAAACACCGGGGAGCTGTTTTTT. Translated: CASSRTNTGELFF.

This clone was found a few times. The CDR3 sequence is CASFRTPVFGGYTF. The CDR3 region has the DNA TGTGCCAGCTTCCGGACACCAGTATTTGGTGGCTACACCTTC. The V and J genes are TRBV5-4 and TRBJ1-2; tentatively, D is TRBD1 (5 bases). V shed 7 bases and J shed 7 bases, with 20 bases lying between them. CDR1 is SGHNT and CDR2 is YYREEE in the germline V gene (reference sequence). CDR3 size: 14 residues.

The chain is built from TRBV6-6 and TRBJ2-5; 10 nucleotides align to TRBD1. V lost 5 bases and J lost 4; bases outside the gene matches: 7. Germline CDR1 reads MNHNY; CDR2 reads SVGAGI (reference sequence). This CDR3 comprises 15 residues. The CDR3: CASSPRRTGGETQYF. CDR3 bases: TGTGCCAGCAGTCCCCGCCGGACAGGGGGAGAGACCCAGTACTTC.

This chain links TRBV6-1 with TRBJ2-4; no clear D gene. The CDR3 is 13 residues long. The germline V gene has CDR1 MNHNS and CDR2 SASEGT. V lost 3 bases and J 7 bases, leaving 10 bases between the germline ends. Here the CDR3 DNA reads TGTGCCAGCAGTGACCAGGCCCTGAACATTCAGTACTTC. Translated, it gives CASSDQALNIQYF.

The chain combines TRBV5-6 with TRBJ2-7; 10 bases line up with TRBD2. This CDR3 comprises 15 residues. Germline V gene data show CDR1 as SGHDT and CDR2 as YYEEEE. Trimming took 0 bases from V and 3 from J; bases not matched to a gene: 3. This CDR3 reads CASSLGTSGHYEQYF. In DNA form, the CDR3 reads TGTGCCAGCAGCTTGGGGACTAGCGGCCACTACGAGCAGTACTTC.

The chain couples TRBV25-1 to TRBJ2-1, with 8 bases fitting TRBD2. The germline V gene encodes CDR1 MGHDK and CDR2 SYGVNS. Trimming cost V 6 bases and J 0 bases; bases outside gene matches: 7. The CDR3 is 16 residues long. In DNA form, the CDR3 reads TGTGCCAGCAGGGGTCGGGGGGGCGGCTCCTACAATGAGCAGTTCTTC. It is translated as CASRGRGGGSYNEQFF.

This clone was recorded a few times. The genes are TRBV6-5 and TRBJ2-7; TRBD2 is a possible D gene (5 bases). The ends were cut back, 0 bases at V and 2 bases at J, with 8 bases in the middle. The CDR3 runs to 14 residues. The V gene's germline CDR1 is MNHEY and CDR2 SVGAGI. The CDR3 is CASSYSWGAYEQYF. The CDR3 coding sequence is TGTGCCAGCAGTTACTCGTGGGGAGCCTACGAGCAGTACTTC.

This clone was detected a few times. The chain is built from TRBV6-5 and TRBJ1-2; no firm D call. Germline V gives CDR1 MNHEY, CDR2 SVGAGI. The V end was cut by 5 bases, the J end by 3 bases, with 13 bases between. The CDR3 is made up of 14 amino acids. In DNA, the CDR3 is TGTGCCAGCAGTCCCCGGGAGAGGGACTATGGCTACACCTTC. It translates to CASSPRERDYGYTF.

V usage is TRBV4-2 and J usage is TRBJ2-3; D perhaps matches TRBD2 (5 bases). V lost 0 bases, J lost 2 bases, and 18 bases lay in between. The CDR3 totals 18 residues. The germline gives CDR1 LGHNA, CDR2 YNFKEQ. CDR3 sequence reads: CASSQDSQAARSTDTQYF. CDR3 DNA: TGTGCCAGCAGCCAAGATAGCCAAGCGGCCCGATCCACAGATACGCAGTATTTT.

This clone has a handful of counts. This chain uses TRBV29-1 with TRBJ1-2; 11 bases are shared with TRBD1. The CDR3 extends over 13 amino acids. Unmatched junction bases numbered 9, after V lost 7 bases and J lost 8 bases. Germline-derived CDR1 and CDR2 are SQVTM and ANQGSEA. This CDR3 is CSARGQGVRGYTF. The CDR3 nucleotides are TGCAGCGCCCGGGGACAGGGGGTACGAGGCTACACCTTC.

This clone came up a few times. The chain uses TRBV4-1 and TRBJ2-3; no clear D gene. The CDR3 has 12 residues. Deletions cut 0 bases from V and 6 bases from J, with 4 bases between. CDR1 is MGHRA and CDR2 is YSYEKL in the germline V gene. Here the CDR3 reads CASSQDLDTQYF. CDR3 DNA: TGCGCCAGCAGCCAAGATCTGGATACGCAGTATTTT.

The chain is built from TRBV5-4 and TRBJ1-2, with D tentatively TRBD1 (5 bases). Trimming removed 0 bases at V and 4 bases at J, with 16 bases between. The CDR3 contains 16 residues. The V gene's germline CDR1 is SGHNT and CDR2 YYREEE (reference sequence). Written as DNA, the CDR3 is TGTGCCAGCAGCTTGGGGGGCGTTTCAGGGATCTATGGCTACACCTTC. Translation: CASSLGGVSGIYGYTF.